This T cell receptor beta chain was sequenced in a study of CD8 T cells in Susac syndrome (dated by TCRdb to about 2019). Regarding the complete study: Whether CD8+ T cell activation and differentiation in Susac syndrome was antigen driven was tested using repertoire sequencing. The study at large found these results: The TCR sequencing and HLA analysis was acknowledged to have included a relatively small number of individuals.

This clonotype came up once. Its antigen has not been determined. No base qualities exist here, and no much larger clone lies one base off it. Weak support is all one read offers. RNA was extracted with the RNeasy kit and 0.5 to 1 ug was reverse transcribed using random hexamers. The immunoSEQ multiplex PCR assay, covering 54 Vbeta and 13 Jbeta segments, was used to amplify TCR beta CDR3 regions. PCR amplification bias was corrected by using a synthetic template baseline for primer optimization and computational correction. Processing in the source paper ran as follows. Reads were annotated to V, D and J genes according to IMGT and were analyzed with immunoSEQ Analyzer, with only productive sequences retained. To calculate clonality, Shannon entropy was normalized by log2 of the number of productive unique sequences and then subtracted from one. Public and private clones were assessed among the 100 most prevalent clones of each patient and control. Clones were defined as Susac-specific if absent from the healthy and MS cohorts, from 1052 published viral clones and from other ImmuneACCESS disease sequences. TCRdb passed the public sequencing reads through fastp at Q25 and MiXCR, retaining productive beta sequences. Every entry covers one CDR3 protein and lists the most common genes and DNA from its rows. These V and J calls originate from TCRdb's pipeline instead of the authors' own analysis. The sample table records about 71,000 distinct CDR3 sequences; just over 95% of these occur just once. The ten largest clones add up to approximately 0.11% of the sample.

V is cut by 5 bases and J by 0 bases, and the space between the germline ends is 8 bases. The CDR3, from cysteine to phenylalanine, totals 13 residues. Here the CDR3 DNA is all that survives: 39 bases in frame from base 1. In the germline V gene, CDR1 corresponds to SGHRS and CDR2 to YFSETQ. Peripheral blood CD8+ and CD4+ T cells from healthy donors, Susac syndrome patients and multiple sclerosis patients were profiled by high-throughput TCR beta sequencing. The multiple sclerosis controls were treatment-naive patients whose relapsing-remitting disease, either stable or active, fulfilled the revised McDonald criteria. Bulk CD8+ and CD4+ T cells were purified magnetically by negative isolation, whereas CD8+ TEMRA cells were enriched by FACS. Blood was collected in EDTA tubes and processed within 24 hours, with PBMCs isolated through density gradient centrifugation. PBMCs intended for TCR sequencing were cryopreserved in liquid nitrogen and were subsequently thawed in a 37 degrees C water bath. A purity of at least 90% was achieved for sorted or isolated CD4+, CD8+ and CD8+ TEMRA cells.

This receptor chain uses TRBV5-1 and TRBJ1-1; TRBD1 is a weak D gene call, 6 bases matching. Sample: CD4+ T cells from PBMCs. The receptor's source is a human donor with multiple sclerosis. The CDR3 here reads CASRDRLNTEAFF. DNA sequence: TGCGCCAGCAGGGACAGACTGAACACTGAAGCTTTCTTT.